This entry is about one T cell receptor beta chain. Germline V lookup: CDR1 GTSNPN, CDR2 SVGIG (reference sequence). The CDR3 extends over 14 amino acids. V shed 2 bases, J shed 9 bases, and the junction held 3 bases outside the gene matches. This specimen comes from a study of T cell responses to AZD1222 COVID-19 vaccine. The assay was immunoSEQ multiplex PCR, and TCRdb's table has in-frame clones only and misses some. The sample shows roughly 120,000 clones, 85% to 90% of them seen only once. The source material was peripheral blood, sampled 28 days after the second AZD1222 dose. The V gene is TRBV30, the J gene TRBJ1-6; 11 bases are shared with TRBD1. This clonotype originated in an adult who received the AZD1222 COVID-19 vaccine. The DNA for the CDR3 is TGTGCCTGGAGTTCTGGGACAGGGGGTTCACCCCTCCACTTT. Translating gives CAWSSGTGGSPLHF. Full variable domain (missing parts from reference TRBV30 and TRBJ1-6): SQTIHQWPATLVQPVGSPLSLECTVEGTSNPNLYWYRQAAGRGLQLLFYSVGIGQISSEVPQNLSASRPQDRQFILSSKKLLLSDSGFYLCAWSSGTGGSPLHFGNGTRLTVT.